Sequencing of this T cell receptor beta chain was carried out in a study of blood T cell repertoires in COVID-19. The V gene's germline CDR1 is SNHLY and CDR2 FYNNEI. The CDR3 is 14 amino acids. Trimming took 5 bases from V and 7 from J; bases not matched to a gene: 5. In the original processing: Nucleated cell counts were estimated from reference gene primer amplification. Libraries were prepared by immunoSEQ multiplex PCR; TCRdb keeps only in-frame clonotypes and omits some of them. The V and J calls and the clone size are those of that table, but D and trimming were determined from the DNA. The repertoire holds some 68,000 clones, with roughly nine tenths as singletons. This clone has only one observation.

This chain connects TRBV2 to TRBJ1-4, with TRBD1 matching 9 bases. Sequencing used peripheral blood. The receptor was isolated from a man aged 45 to 65 with active COVID-19. The CDR3 DNA reads TGTGCCAGCAGTTTACAGGGGGCTAGTGAAAAACTGTTTTTT. Its translation: CASSLQGASEKLFF.